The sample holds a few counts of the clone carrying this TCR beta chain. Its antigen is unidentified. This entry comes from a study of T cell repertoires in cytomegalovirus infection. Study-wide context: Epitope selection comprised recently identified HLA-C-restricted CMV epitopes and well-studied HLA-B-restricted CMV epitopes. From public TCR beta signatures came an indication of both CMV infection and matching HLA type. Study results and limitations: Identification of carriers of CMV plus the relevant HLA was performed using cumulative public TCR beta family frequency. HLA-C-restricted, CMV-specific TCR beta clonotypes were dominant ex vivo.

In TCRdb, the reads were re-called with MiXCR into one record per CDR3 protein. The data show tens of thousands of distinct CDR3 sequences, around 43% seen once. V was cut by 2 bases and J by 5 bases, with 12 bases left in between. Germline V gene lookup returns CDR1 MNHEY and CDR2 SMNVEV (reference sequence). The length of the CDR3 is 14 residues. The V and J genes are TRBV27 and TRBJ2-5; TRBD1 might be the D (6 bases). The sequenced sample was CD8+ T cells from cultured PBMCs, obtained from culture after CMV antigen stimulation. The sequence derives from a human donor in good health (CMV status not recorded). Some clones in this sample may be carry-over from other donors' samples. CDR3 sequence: CASSLSQGWETQYF. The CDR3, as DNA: TGTGCCAGCAGTTTAAGTCAGGGGTGGGAGACCCAGTACTTC.